This T cell receptor beta chain is drawn from a study of CD8 T cells in Susac syndrome. Reverse transcription used roughly 0.5 to 1 ug RNA and random hexamers. The TCR beta CDR3 was amplified by immunoSEQ multiplex PCR across 54 Vbeta, 13 Jbeta. TCRdb fed the immunoSEQ multiplex PCR reads into MiXCR, producing one record per CDR3 protein. The sample contains around 190,000 distinct CDR3 sequences, 95% of which appear only once. TCR beta was sequenced from blood CD8+ and CD4+ T cells. The patients serving as multiple sclerosis controls were treatment-naive. They had stable or active relapsing-remitting disease and fulfilled revised McDonald criteria. Through negative isolation, CD4+ and CD8+ T cells were obtained, while TEMRA cells were enriched using FACS. Trimming took 6 bases from V and 1 from J, leaving 21 bases between them. The length of the CDR3 is 17 residues. CDR1 is LNHDA, CDR2 SQIVND, per germline (reference sequence).

What was sequenced was CD8+ T cells from PBMCs. The chain has TRBV19 and TRBJ1-1; a possible D gene is TRBD1 (5 bases). This TCR derives from a human donor with multiple sclerosis. Written as DNA, the CDR3 is TGTGCCAGTAGGACAATAAGACGGGGACGGCGGAACACTGAAGCTTTCTTT. Its translation: CASRTIRRGRRNTEAFF.